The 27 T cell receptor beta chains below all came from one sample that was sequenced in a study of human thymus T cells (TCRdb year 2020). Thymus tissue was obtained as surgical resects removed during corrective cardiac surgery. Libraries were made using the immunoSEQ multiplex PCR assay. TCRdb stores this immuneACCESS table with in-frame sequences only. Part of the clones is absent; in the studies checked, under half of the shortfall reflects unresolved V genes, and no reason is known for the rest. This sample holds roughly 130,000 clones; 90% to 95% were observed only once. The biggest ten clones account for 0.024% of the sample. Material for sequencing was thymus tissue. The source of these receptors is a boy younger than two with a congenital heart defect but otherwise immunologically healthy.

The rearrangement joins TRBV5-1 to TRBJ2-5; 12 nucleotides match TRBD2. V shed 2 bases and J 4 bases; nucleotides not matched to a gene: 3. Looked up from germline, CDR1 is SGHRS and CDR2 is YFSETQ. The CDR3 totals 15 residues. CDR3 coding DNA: TGCGCCAGCAGCTTCCTAGCGGGGGGGCCAGAGACCCAGTACTTC. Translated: CASSFLAGGPETQYF.

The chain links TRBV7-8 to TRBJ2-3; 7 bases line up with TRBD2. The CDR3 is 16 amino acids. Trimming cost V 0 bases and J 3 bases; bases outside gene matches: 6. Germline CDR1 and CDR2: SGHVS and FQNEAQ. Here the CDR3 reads CASSLAGGGRTDTQYF. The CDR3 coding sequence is TGTGCCAGCAGCTTAGCGGGCGGGGGAAGGACAGATACGCAGTATTTT.

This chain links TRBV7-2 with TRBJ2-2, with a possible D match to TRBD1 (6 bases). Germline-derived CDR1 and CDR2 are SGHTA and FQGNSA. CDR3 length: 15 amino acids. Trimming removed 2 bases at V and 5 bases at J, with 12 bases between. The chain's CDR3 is CASSLKNRETGELFF. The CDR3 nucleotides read TGTGCCAGCAGCTTAAAGAACAGGGAAACCGGGGAGCTGTTTTTT.

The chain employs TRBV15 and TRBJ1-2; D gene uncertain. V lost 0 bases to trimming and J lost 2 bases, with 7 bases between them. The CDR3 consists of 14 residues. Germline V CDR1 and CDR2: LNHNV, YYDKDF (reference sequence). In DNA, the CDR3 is TGTGCCACCAGCAGAGATTCTCTGAACTATGGCTACACCTTC. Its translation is CATSRDSLNYGYTF.

CDR3 sequence (DNA): TGTGCCAGCAGCTTACACCGGAGGGAAGAGACCCAGTACTTC. Encoded protein: CASSLHRREETQYF. The V call is TRBV11-1, the J call TRBJ2-5, with D possibly TRBD2 on 6 matching bases. The germline CDR1 and CDR2 sequences are SGHAT and FQDESV (reference sequence). This CDR3 has 14 amino acids. The ends were cut back, 2 bases at V and 3 bases at J, with 10 bases in the middle.

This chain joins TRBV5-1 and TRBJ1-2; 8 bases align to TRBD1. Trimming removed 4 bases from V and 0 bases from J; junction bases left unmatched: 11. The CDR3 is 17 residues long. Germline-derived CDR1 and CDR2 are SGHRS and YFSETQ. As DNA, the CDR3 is TGCGCCAGCAGCCTCGACAGGGGTCCGCTTCCTAACTATGGCTACACCTTC. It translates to CASSLDRGPLPNYGYTF.

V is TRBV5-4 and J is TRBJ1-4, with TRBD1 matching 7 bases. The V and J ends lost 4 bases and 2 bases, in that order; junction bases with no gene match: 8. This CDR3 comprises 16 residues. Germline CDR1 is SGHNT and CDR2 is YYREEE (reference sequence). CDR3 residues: CASSVTGFGTNEKLFF. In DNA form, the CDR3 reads TGTGCCAGCAGCGTGACAGGGTTTGGCACTAATGAAAAACTGTTTTTT.

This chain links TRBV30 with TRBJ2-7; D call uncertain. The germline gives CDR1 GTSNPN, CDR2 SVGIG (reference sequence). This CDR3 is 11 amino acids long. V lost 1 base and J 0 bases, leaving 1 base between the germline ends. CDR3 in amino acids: CAWSDSYEQYF. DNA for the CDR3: TGTGCCTGGAGTGACTCCTACGAGCAGTACTTC.

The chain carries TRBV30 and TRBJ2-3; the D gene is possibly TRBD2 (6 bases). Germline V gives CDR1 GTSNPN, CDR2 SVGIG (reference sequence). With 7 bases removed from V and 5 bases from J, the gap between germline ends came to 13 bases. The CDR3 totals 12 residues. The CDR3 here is CALKSGGDTQYF. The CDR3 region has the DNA TGTGCCTTAAAGTCCGGGGGAGATACGCAGTATTTT.

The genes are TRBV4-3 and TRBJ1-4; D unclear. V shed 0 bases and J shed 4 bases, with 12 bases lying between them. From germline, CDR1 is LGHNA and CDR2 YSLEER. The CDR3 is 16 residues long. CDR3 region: CASSQDLSRLNEKLFF. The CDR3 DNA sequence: TGCGCCAGCAGCCAAGATCTATCCAGACTTAATGAAAAACTGTTTTTT.

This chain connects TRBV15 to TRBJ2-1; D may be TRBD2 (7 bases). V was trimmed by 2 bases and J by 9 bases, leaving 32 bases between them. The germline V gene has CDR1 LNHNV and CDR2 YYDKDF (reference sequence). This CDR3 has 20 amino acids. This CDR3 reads CATSRNRMGGPWGDYGEQFF. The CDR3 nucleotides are TGTGCCACCAGCAGAAATCGCATGGGGGGGCCATGGGGAGATTACGGTGAGCAGTTCTTC.

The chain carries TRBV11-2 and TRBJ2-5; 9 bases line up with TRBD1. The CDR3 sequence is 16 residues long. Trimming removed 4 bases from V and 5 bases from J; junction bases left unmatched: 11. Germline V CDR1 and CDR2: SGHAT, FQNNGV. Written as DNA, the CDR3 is TGTGCCAGCAGCTCCCTGGACAGGGGTCTTAGGGAGACCCAGTACTTC. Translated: CASSSLDRGLRETQYF.

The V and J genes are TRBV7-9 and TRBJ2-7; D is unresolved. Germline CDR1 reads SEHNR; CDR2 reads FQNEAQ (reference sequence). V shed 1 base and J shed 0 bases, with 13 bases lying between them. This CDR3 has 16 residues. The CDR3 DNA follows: TGTGCCAGCAGCTTAGTCGGGCAGAGGAGCTCCTACGAGCAGTACTTC. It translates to CASSLVGQRSSYEQYF.

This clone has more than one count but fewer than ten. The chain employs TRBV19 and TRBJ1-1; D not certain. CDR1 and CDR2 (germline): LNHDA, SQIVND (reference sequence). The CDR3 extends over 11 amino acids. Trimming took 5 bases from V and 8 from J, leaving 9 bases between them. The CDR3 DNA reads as TGTGCCAGTAGTGCAGGAACAGAAGCTTTCTTT. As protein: CASSAGTEAFF.

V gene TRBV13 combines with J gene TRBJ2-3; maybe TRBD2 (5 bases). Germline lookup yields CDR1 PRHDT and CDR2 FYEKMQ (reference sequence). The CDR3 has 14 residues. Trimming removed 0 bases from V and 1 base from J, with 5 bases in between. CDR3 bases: TGTGCCAGCAGCTTAGGCGGGGGCACAGATACGCAGTATTTT. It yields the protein CASSLGGGTDTQYF.

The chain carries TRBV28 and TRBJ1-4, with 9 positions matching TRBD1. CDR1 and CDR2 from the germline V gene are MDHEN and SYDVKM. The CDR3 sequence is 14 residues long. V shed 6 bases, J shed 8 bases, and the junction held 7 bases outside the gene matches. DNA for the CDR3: TGTGCCAGCAGCCCGGACAGGGGTTGCGAAAAACTGTTTTTT. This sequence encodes CASSPDRGCEKLFF.

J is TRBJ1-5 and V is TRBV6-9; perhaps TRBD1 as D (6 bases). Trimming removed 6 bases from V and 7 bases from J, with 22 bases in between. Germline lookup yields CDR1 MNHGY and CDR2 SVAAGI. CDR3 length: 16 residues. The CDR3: CASSHPGQLNIQPQHF. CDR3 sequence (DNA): TGTGCCAGCAGCCATCCGGGACAACTCAACATCCAGCCCCAGCATTTT.

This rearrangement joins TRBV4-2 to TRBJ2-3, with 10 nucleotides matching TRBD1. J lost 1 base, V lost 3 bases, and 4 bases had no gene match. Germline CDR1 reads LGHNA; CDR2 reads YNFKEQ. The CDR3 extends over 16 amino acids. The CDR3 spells CASSHRTGGGTDTQYF. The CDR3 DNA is TGTGCCAGCAGCCATCGGACAGGGGGGGGCACAGATACGCAGTATTTT.

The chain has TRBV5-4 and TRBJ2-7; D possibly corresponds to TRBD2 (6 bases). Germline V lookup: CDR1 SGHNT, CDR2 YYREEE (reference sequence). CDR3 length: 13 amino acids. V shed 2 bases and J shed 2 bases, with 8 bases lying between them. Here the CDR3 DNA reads TGTGCCAGCAGCTTTGGAGGGGCCTACGAGCAGTACTTC. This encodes CASSFGGAYEQYF.

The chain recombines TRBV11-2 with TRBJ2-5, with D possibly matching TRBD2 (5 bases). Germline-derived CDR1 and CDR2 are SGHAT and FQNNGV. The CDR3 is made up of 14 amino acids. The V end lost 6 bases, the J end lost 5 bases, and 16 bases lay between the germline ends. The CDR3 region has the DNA TGTGCCAGCAGTCCCGGGAAGCTCGGGGAGACCCAGTACTTC. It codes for CASSPGKLGETQYF. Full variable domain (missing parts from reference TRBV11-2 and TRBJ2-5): EAGVAQSPRYKIIEKRQSVAFWCNPISGHATLYWYQQILGQGPKLLIQFQNNGVVDDSQLPKDRFSAERLKGVDSTLKIQPAKLEDSAVYLCASSPGKLGETQYFGPGTRLLVL.

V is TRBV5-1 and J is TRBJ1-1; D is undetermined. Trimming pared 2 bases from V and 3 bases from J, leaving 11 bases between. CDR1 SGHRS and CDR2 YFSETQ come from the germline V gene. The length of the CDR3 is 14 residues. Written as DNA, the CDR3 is TGCGCCAGCAGCTTTAGGGCACCGGACACTGAAGCTTTCTTT. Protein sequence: CASSFRAPDTEAFF.

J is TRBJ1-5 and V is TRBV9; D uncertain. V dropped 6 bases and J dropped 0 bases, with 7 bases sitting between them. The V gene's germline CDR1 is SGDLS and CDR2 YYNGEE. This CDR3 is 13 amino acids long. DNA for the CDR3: TGTGCCAGCACCCATATTAGCAATCAGCCCCAGCATTTT. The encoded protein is CASTHISNQPQHF.

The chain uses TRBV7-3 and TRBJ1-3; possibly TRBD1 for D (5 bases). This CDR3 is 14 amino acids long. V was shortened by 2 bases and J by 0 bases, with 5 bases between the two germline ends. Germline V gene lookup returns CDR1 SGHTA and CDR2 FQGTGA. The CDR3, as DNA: TGTGCCAGCAGCTTAGACAGCTCTGGAAACACCATATATTTT. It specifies CASSLDSSGNTIYF.

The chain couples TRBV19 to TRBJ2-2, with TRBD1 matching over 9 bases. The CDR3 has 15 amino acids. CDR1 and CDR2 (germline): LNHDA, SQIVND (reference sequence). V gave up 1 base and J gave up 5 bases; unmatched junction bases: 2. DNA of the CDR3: TGTGCCAGTAGTATAGGACAGGGGGGGACCGGGGAGCTGTTTTTT. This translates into CASSIGQGGTGELFF.

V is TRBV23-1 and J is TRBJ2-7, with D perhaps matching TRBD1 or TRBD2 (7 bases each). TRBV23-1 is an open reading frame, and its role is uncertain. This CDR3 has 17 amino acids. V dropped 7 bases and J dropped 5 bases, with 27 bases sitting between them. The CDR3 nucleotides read TGCGCCAGCACCTCCAGGGGGGGGGCAGGTCAAGGACACGAGCAGTACTTC. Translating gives CASTSRGGAGQGHEQYF.

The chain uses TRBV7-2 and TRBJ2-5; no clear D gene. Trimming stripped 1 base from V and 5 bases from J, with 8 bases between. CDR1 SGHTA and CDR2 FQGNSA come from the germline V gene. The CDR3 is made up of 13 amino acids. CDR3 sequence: CASSLVQKETQYF. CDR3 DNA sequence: TGTGCCAGCAGCTTAGTTCAGAAGGAGACCCAGTACTTC.

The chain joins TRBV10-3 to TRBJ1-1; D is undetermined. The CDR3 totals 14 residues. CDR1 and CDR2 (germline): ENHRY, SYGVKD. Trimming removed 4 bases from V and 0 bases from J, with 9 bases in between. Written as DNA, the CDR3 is TGTGCCATCAGTGTCGGACCCTTGAACACTGAAGCTTTCTTT. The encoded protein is CAISVGPLNTEAFF.